The 9 T cell receptor beta chains given below trace back to one sample, sequenced in a study of somatic mutations in cytotoxic T cells in rheumatoid arthritis. Only in-frame clones appear in the TCRdb table, and some are missing; sequencing was by immunoSEQ multiplex PCR. Of approximately 14,000 clones listed, roughly 72% are singletons. Material for sequencing was CD8+ T cells sorted from blood. The receptors shown here come from an adult with rheumatoid arthritis.

V gene TRBV4-1 combines with J gene TRBJ1-4; D gene unclear. This CDR3 is 17 amino acids long. V shed 5 bases and J shed 0 bases, with 16 bases lying between them. Germline-derived CDR1 and CDR2 are MGHRA and YSYEKL. CDR3 sequence reads: CASSTTEAVATNEKLFF. The CDR3 DNA follows: TGCGCCAGCAGCACAACCGAGGCGGTCGCAACTAATGAAAAACTGTTTTTT.

V gene TRBV28 combines with J gene TRBJ2-7; D gene ambiguous. Trimming removed 7 bases from V and 3 bases from J, with 13 bases in between. This CDR3 has 13 residues. Germline CDR1 and CDR2: MDHEN and SYDVKM. DNA of the CDR3: TGTGCCAGCACCCGAAGCCCCCGCTACGAGCAGTACTTC. Amino acids: CASTRSPRYEQYF.

This sequence joins TRBV19 and TRBJ2-7; no clear D gene. This CDR3 has 13 amino acids. Germline CDR1 is LNHDA and CDR2 is SQIVND (reference sequence). V was cut by 2 bases and J by 0 bases, with 5 bases left in between. CDR3 residues: CASSITYSYEQYF. In nucleotides, the CDR3 is TGTGCCAGTAGTATAACGTACTCCTACGAGCAGTACTTC. The full variable domain, rest sourced from reference TRBV19 and TRBJ2-7, is DGGITQSPKYLFRKEGQNVTLSCEQNLNHDAMYWYRQDPGQGLRLIYYSQIVNDFQKGDIAEGYSVSREKKESFPLTVTSAQKNPTAFYLCASSITYSYEQYFGPGTRLTVT.

The rearrangement links TRBV19 to TRBJ2-3; 8 nucleotides match TRBD1. CDR3 length: 16 residues. J gave up 4 bases and V 5 bases, and 11 bases lay outside the gene matches. The germline CDR1 and CDR2 sequences are LNHDA and SQIVND (reference sequence). The CDR3 loop is CASSDARTGSADTQYF. In nucleotides, the CDR3 is TGTGCCAGTAGTGACGCGAGGACAGGGTCTGCAGATACGCAGTATTTT.

V is TRBV7-9 and J is TRBJ2-1; D is possibly TRBD2 (6 bases). This CDR3 is built from 17 residues. The germline V gene has CDR1 SEHNR and CDR2 FQNEAQ (reference sequence). Trimming pared 4 bases from V and 0 bases from J, leaving 16 bases between. As DNA, the CDR3 is TGTGCCAGCAGCTCCCCGGGGGACGGCCGCTCCTACAATGAGCAGTTCTTC. Translation gives CASSSPGDGRSYNEQFF.

J is TRBJ1-2 and V is TRBV29-1; 10 bases match TRBD1. Germline CDR1 reads SQVTM; CDR2 reads ANQGSEA. With V trimmed by 6 bases and J by 2 bases, 6 bases remained unmatched. The CDR3 covers 14 residues. The CDR3 DNA sequence: TGCAGCGTCGACAGGGGGCTAGGGAACTATGGCTACACCTTC. It translates to CSVDRGLGNYGYTF.

The table lists this clone with a few counts. This rearrangement joins TRBV10-3 to TRBJ1-4, with no clear D. Germline V lookup: CDR1 ENHRY, CDR2 SYGVKD. The CDR3 extends over 13 amino acids. Trimming pared 6 bases from V and 7 bases from J, leaving 12 bases between. Written as DNA, the CDR3 is TGTGCCATCAGGGATATCGGCGGTGAAAAACTGTTTTTT. Amino acids: CAIRDIGGEKLFF.

Only a few counts were recorded for this clone. J is TRBJ2-7 and V is TRBV27, with D perhaps matching TRBD1 or TRBD2 (5 bases each). The CDR3 is made up of 12 amino acids. V lost 6 bases to trimming and J lost 2 bases, with 8 bases between them. Germline loops: CDR1 MNHEY, CDR2 SMNVEV (reference sequence). This CDR3 is CASRGDAYEQYF. The CDR3 DNA reads TGTGCCAGCAGAGGGGACGCCTACGAGCAGTACTTC.

This clone was detected only a few times. V is TRBV6-5 and J is TRBJ1-1; D gene uncertain. The V end lost 2 bases, the J end lost 4 bases, and 5 bases lay between the germline ends. Germline loops: CDR1 MNHEY, CDR2 SVGAGI. This CDR3 comprises 12 residues. CDR3 amino acids: CASSYGGTEAFF. The CDR3 DNA is TGTGCCAGCAGTTACGGAGGCACTGAAGCTTTCTTT.